Sequencing of this T cell receptor (beta chain) was carried out in a study of response to subunit inactivated influenza vaccine. V shed 0 bases and J shed 16 bases, with 16 bases lying between them. The CDR3 has 13 amino acids. Germline CDR1 is LGHNA and CDR2 is YNFKEQ. General observations from the study: With each seasonal influenza vaccination, the authors suggested, few new T cells are recruited.

Via MiXCR, TCRdb re-called the RT-PCR reads, giving one row per CDR3 protein. Among 500,000 or so distinct CDR3 sequences listed, about 15% were seen once. On this clonotype itself: Its antigen is unknown.

The material was CD4+ T cells sorted from PBMCs, obtained about 24 months after vaccination. The origin of this receptor is a man between 50 and 75 years old who received an inactivated influenza vaccine. The chain links TRBV4-2 to TRBJ2-1; D gene ambiguous. The CDR3 sequence: CASSQDLSGGVFF. The CDR3 coding sequence is TGTGCCAGCAGCCAAGATCTTTCGGGTGGGGTTTTCTTC.